One T cell receptor (beta chain) is described in this entry. Its recognized antigen is unknown. The input lacks base qualities; no much larger clone sits a single base away. The immunoSEQ Assay, a bias-controlled multiplex PCR, was used to amplify TCRbeta CDR3 regions from genomic DNA. Per the authors' processing: Within the assay, amplification of reference gene primers was used to estimate how many nucleated cells each sample contained. To quantify the absolute abundance of each unique TCRbeta CDR3 rearrangement, sequence reads were collapsed and filtered. Productive Simpson clonality was computed per sample as the square root of Simpson's diversity index over productive rearrangements. Entries here come from immuneACCESS through TCRdb and include only in-frame sequences with V and J called. Some clones fail to appear in such tables; in the studies checked, an unresolved V gene covers under half of the shortfall, and the cause of the remainder is unknown. From that table come the V and J calls and clone size; the DNA was used to work out D and trimming. The sample includes under 200,000 clones, with about 88% observed a single time. In total, the top ten clones hold about 1.7% of the sample.

Reading from cysteine to phenylalanine, the CDR3 counts 15 amino acids. Only the CDR3 part of the read is kept: 45 bases, read in frame from the first base. Trimming costs V 0 bases and J 0 bases, and their ends lie 8 bases apart. The germline V gene specifies SGHRS as CDR1 and YFSETQ as CDR2. The source of the sample is a study of blood T cell repertoires in COVID-19 (dated by TCRdb to about 2020). With regard to the full study: Samples from collaborators originated in the United States, Italy and Spain and spanned both the acute and convalescent phases of COVID-19. The prospective study material was composed of cDNA or gDNA derived from T cells, B-cell-depleted T cells, or PBMCs. Deeply sampled blood TCRbeta repertoires from subjects exposed to, actively infected with, or recovered from COVID-19 were included in the dataset. The repertoires were released in a freely available public database meant as a resource for research on the immune response to SARS-CoV-2. The samples were drawn from the first 160 participants of the ongoing ImmuneRACE study and from more than 1,000 subjects provided by 6 global collaborators. Nearly every sample came with metadata listing a de-identified subject ID, COVID-19 status, age in years and sex. HLA class I and class II types, where available, came from metadata supplied by the sample provider rather than from assay-based typing. Summary of the overall study and its limitations: Clinical and demographic metadata were provided uncurated, with the amount varying by source and participant.

The collaborating institutions used their own protocols to collect whole blood in K2EDTA tubes. For TCRbeta analysis, collaborator samples were shipped as frozen whole blood, as isolated PBMCs, or as DNA extracted from either sample type. The sequenced sample consisted of peripheral blood. The receptor chain draws on TRBV5-1 and TRBJ2-3; TRBD1 could be the D gene, as 6 bases match. The source of this sequence is a man between 18 and 35 years old with active or convalescent COVID-19. The nucleotides are TGCGCCAGCAGCTTGGGACAGGCTAGCACAGATACGCAGTATTTT. Protein translation: CASSLGQASTDTQYF.